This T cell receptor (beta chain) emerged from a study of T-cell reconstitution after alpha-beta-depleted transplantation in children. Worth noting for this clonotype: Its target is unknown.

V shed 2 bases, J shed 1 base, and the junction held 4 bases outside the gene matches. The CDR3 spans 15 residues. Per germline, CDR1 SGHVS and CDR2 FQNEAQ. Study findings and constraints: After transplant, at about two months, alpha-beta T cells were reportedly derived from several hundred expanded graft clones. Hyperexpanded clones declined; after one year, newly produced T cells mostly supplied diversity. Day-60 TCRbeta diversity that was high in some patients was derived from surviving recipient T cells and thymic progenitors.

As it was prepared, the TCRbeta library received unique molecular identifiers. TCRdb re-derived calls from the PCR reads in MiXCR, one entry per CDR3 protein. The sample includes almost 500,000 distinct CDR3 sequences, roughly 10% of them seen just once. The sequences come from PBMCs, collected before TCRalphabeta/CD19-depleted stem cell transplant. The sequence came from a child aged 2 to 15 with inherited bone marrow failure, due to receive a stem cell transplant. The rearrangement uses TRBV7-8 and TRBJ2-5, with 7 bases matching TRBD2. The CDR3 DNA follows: TGTGCCAGCAGCTTAACGCCTAGCGGCCAAGAGACCCAGTACTTC. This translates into CASSLTPSGQETQYF.